These 29 T cell receptor beta chains were all obtained from the same sample, sequenced in a study of beta chain features in type 1 diabetes. cDNA synthesis used the whole RNA isolate, giving expressed TCRB sequences. Produced via immunoSEQ multiplex PCR; TCRdb's table is partial and in-frame only. The sample includes 150,000 or so clones, roughly 53% of them seen just once. Sequencing input: Tregs from blood. The receptors originated from a man between 18 and 35 years old in good health.

CDR3 loop: CASSLTRTGGQETQYF. The CDR3 nucleotides are TGTGCCAGCAGCTTAACGAGGACAGGGGGCCAAGAGACCCAGTACTTC. This rearrangement joins TRBV7-3 to TRBJ2-5; 10 nucleotides match TRBD1. V was clipped by 0 bases and J by 1 base; unmatched bases: 2. This CDR3 spans 16 amino acids. Germline V gene lookup returns CDR1 SGHTA and CDR2 FQGTGA.

A few counts support this clone. The V and J genes are TRBV28 and TRBJ1-2; D remains unclear. V lost 4 bases and J lost 8, with 11 bases in between. This CDR3 region has 12 residues. Germline CDR1 is MDHEN and CDR2 is SYDVKM. The CDR3 reads CASSSNSRGYTF. CDR3 DNA: TGTGCCAGCAGTTCAAACAGTAGGGGCTACACCTTC.

This clone was detected a few times. The CDR3 sequence: CAWNIGTSGNYEQYF. CDR3 nucleotide sequence: TGTGCCTGGAACATCGGGACTAGCGGGAATTACGAGCAGTACTTC. This chain uses TRBV30 with TRBJ2-7; 13 nucleotides line up with TRBD2. J was trimmed by 4 bases and V by 4 bases; bases with no gene match: 7. Germline CDR1 is GTSNPN and CDR2 is SVGIG (reference sequence). The CDR3 is 15 residues long.

This sequence joins TRBV4-2 and TRBJ2-2; TRBD2 aligns across 8 bases. Germline CDR1 reads LGHNA; CDR2 reads YNFKEQ. V lost 1 base to trimming and J lost 2 bases; unmatched junction nucleotides: 6. This CDR3 comprises 17 residues. The chain's CDR3 is CASSQGREGLNTGELFF. The DNA for the CDR3 is TGTGCCAGCAGCCAAGGACGGGAGGGCCTTAACACCGGGGAGCTGTTTTTT.

J is TRBJ2-7 and V is TRBV19, with D maybe TRBD1 (5 bases). The CDR3 contains 17 residues. V lost 6 bases to trimming and J lost 0 bases, with 21 bases between them. Germline V gives CDR1 LNHDA, CDR2 SQIVND (reference sequence). The CDR3 DNA reads as TGTGCCAGTAGCCCTAATCCAGGGTCCCCCCACTCCTACGAGCAGTACTTC. Amino acids: CASSPNPGSPHSYEQYF.

This chain links TRBV6-5 with TRBJ1-5, with D tentatively TRBD1 (5 bases). Germline V gene sequence: CDR1 MNHEY, CDR2 SVGAGI. There are 15 residues in the CDR3. The ends were cut back, 0 bases at V and 1 base at J, with 7 bases in the middle. DNA of the CDR3: TGTGCCAGCAGTTACTCGGGGGGAAGCAATCAGCCCCAGCATTTT. This encodes CASSYSGGSNQPQHF.

The chain uses TRBV6-5 and TRBJ1-2, with a tentative D call TRBD1 (5 bases). There are 14 residues in the CDR3. CDR1 is MNHEY, CDR2 SVGAGI, per germline. With 6 bases removed from V and 6 bases from J, the gap between germline ends came to 17 bases. For the CDR3, the DNA is TGTGCCAGCAGCCCCTTGAGTCAGGGCCATGGCTACACCTTC. Residues: CASSPLSQGHGYTF.

This clone has a single count. This rearrangement joins TRBV7-9 to TRBJ2-7; the D gene is possibly TRBD2 (6 bases). V dropped 6 bases and J dropped 3 bases, with 15 bases sitting between them. Germline V lookup: CDR1 SEHNR, CDR2 FQNEAQ (reference sequence). This CDR3 has 14 residues. CDR3 amino acids: CASSAGRRIYEQYF. In nucleotides, the CDR3 is TGTGCCAGCAGTGCGGGACGGAGAATCTACGAGCAGTACTTC. Filled out from reference TRBV7-9 and TRBJ2-7, the complete variable domain reads DTGVSQNPRHKITKRGQNVTFRCDPISEHNRLYWYRQTLGQGPEFLTYFQNEAQLEKSRLLSDRFSAERPKGSFSTLEIQRTEQGDSAMYLCASSAGRRIYEQYFGPGTRLTVT.

The J gene is TRBJ2-3, the V gene TRBV7-2; D is possibly TRBD2 (6 bases). The CDR3 is 15 amino acids. The V gene's germline CDR1 is SGHTA and CDR2 FQGNSA. V was pared by 1 base and J by 8 bases, with 16 bases between. The CDR3 DNA reads as TGTGCCAGCAGCTTAGGGCCCGGGGGTCAGGGTACGCAGTATTTT. This gives the protein CASSLGPGGQGTQYF.

The V and J genes are TRBV25-1 and TRBJ2-6; D is perhaps TRBD2 (5 bases). Germline lookup yields CDR1 MGHDK and CDR2 SYGVNS. The ends were cut back, 6 bases at V and 2 bases at J, with 8 bases in the middle. This CDR3 region has 14 residues. The CDR3 loop reads CASREGAGANVLTF. In DNA, the CDR3 is TGTGCCAGCAGAGAGGGTGCTGGGGCCAACGTCCTGACTTTC. Complete variable domain (other parts from reference TRBV25-1 and TRBJ2-6): EADIYQTPRYLVIGTGKKITLECSQTMGHDKMYWYQQDPGMELHLIHYSYGVNSTEKGDLSSESTVSRIRTEHFPLTLESARPSHTSQYLCASREGAGANVLTFGAGSRLTVL.

The chain combines TRBV30 with TRBJ2-5, with TRBD2 matching 8 bases. The CDR3 runs to 19 residues. The J segment lost 0 bases and the V segment lost 3 bases, leaving 18 bases of the junction unmatched. The germline V gene encodes CDR1 GTSNPN and CDR2 SVGIG (reference sequence). This CDR3 is CAWRPMGAGASLYQETQYF. DNA of the CDR3: TGTGCCTGGAGGCCTATGGGAGCGGGAGCTTCTCTTTACCAAGAGACCCAGTACTTC.

The gene calls are TRBV15 and TRBJ1-1; 8 nucleotides match TRBD1. This CDR3 region has 13 residues. Germline V gene sequence: CDR1 LNHNV, CDR2 YYDKDF (reference sequence). V gave up 4 bases and J gave up 5 bases; unmatched junction bases: 3. CDR3 residues: CATSKRQGTEAFF. DNA for the CDR3: TGTGCCACCAGCAAAAGACAGGGGACTGAAGCTTTCTTT.

The chain uses TRBV30 and TRBJ1-1; D is unclear. CDR3 length: 13 amino acids. The germline V gene encodes CDR1 GTSNPN and CDR2 SVGIG (reference sequence). V gave up 3 bases and J gave up 3 bases, with 11 bases separating them. CDR3 in DNA: TGTGCCTGGAGCGCGAGGCGGTACACTGAAGCTTTCTTT. Its protein is CAWSARRYTEAFF.

The table lists this clone with a count of one. The gene calls are TRBV5-6 and TRBJ1-2; D gene unclear. Germline lookup yields CDR1 SGHDT and CDR2 YYEEEE. Trimming stripped 1 base from V and 4 bases from J, with 11 bases between. There are 14 residues in the CDR3. This CDR3 reads CASSLSVRLYGYTF. As DNA, the CDR3 is TGTGCCAGCAGCTTGTCGGTCCGTCTCTATGGCTACACCTTC.

This chain links TRBV6-6 with TRBJ1-5; 10 nucleotides align to TRBD1. Germline V gives CDR1 MNHNY, CDR2 SVGAGI (reference sequence). This CDR3 has 16 amino acids. Germline trimming cut 4 bases from V and 11 bases from J; bases unmatched to any gene: 14. The CDR3 protein is CASSSPGQGRASAQHF. The CDR3, as DNA: TGTGCCAGCAGTTCACCGGGACAGGGGAGGGCCTCCGCCCAGCATTTT.

The V call is TRBV18, the J call TRBJ1-5, with 11 bases identical to TRBD1. J lost 1 base, V lost 0 bases, and 5 bases had no gene match. Germline loops: CDR1 KGHSH, CDR2 LQKENI. This CDR3 comprises 18 residues. CDR3 residues: CASSPPEGQGGSNQPQHF. The CDR3 DNA sequence: TGTGCCAGCTCACCACCGGAGGGACAGGGGGGAAGCAATCAGCCCCAGCATTTT.

This clone showed up just a few times. The chain links TRBV25-1 to TRBJ2-7, with 10 bases fitting TRBD2. J gave up 7 bases and V 5 bases, and 14 bases lay outside the gene matches. The CDR3 runs 16 residues. Germline values: CDR1 MGHDK, CDR2 SYGVNS. The CDR3 DNA follows: TGTGCCAGCAGTCCGAGGGGTAGCGGGGGGATGCGGGAGCAGTACTTC. As protein: CASSPRGSGGMREQYF.

V usage is TRBV5-1 and J usage is TRBJ1-1, with 8 bases identical to TRBD1. CDR1 SGHRS and CDR2 YFSETQ come from the germline V gene. V gave up 3 bases and J gave up 5 bases; unmatched junction bases: 3. This CDR3 contains 13 residues. The CDR3 here is CASSWRQGTEAFF. DNA for the CDR3: TGCGCCAGCAGCTGGCGACAGGGGACTGAAGCTTTCTTT.

V and J are TRBV4-1 and TRBJ2-7, with TRBD2 matching over 10 bases. This CDR3 has 15 amino acids. Losses at the gene ends were 0 bases for V and 8 bases for J; bases not matched to a gene: 7. Germline V gene data show CDR1 as MGHRA and CDR2 as YSYEKL. CDR3 loop: CASSQDLGLAKKQYF. CDR3 nucleotides: TGCGCCAGCAGCCAAGATTTGGGACTAGCGAAGAAGCAGTACTTC.

In this sample, this clone turned up once. The rearrangement uses TRBV28 and TRBJ2-5; TRBD1 matches 9 bases. Germline V gives CDR1 MDHEN, CDR2 SYDVKM. V was pared by 3 bases and J by 3 bases, with 5 bases of the junction left unmatched. This CDR3 contains 15 residues. CDR3 amino acids: CASSFMGTGKETQYF. In DNA, the CDR3 is TGTGCCAGCAGTTTCATGGGGACAGGGAAAGAGACCCAGTACTTC.

The rearrangement uses TRBV29-1 and TRBJ1-2; D might be TRBD1 (5 bases). This CDR3 comprises 12 residues. Trimming stripped 5 bases from V and 7 bases from J, with 14 bases between. Germline V gene data show CDR1 as SQVTM and CDR2 as ANQGSEA. DNA of the CDR3: TGCAGCGTTTTGCGGCCCGGGGGTGGCTACACCTTC. Its translation is CSVLRPGGGYTF.

This sequence joins TRBV6-6 and TRBJ1-5; TRBD1 aligns across 7 bases. Germline V CDR1 and CDR2: MNHNY, SVGAGI (reference sequence). The CDR3 is 13 residues long. V lost 11 bases to trimming and J lost 6 bases; unmatched junction nucleotides: 10. The CDR3 loop is CACNRGRGQPQHF. In DNA, the CDR3 is TGTGCCTGTAACAGGGGCCGAGGTCAGCCCCAGCATTTT.

A few counts support this clone. This chain connects TRBV2 to TRBJ2-5; 7 nucleotides match TRBD1. Judging by the DNA end, TRBJ2-7 fits better; the J call may be wrong. Germline V gene sequence: CDR1 SNHLY, CDR2 FYNNEI. The CDR3 is made up of 14 amino acids. CDR3 protein: CASSRGSSSYEQYF. Here the CDR3 DNA reads TGTGCCAGCAGCAGGGGGTCGAGCTCCTACGAGCAGTACTTC.

The chain employs TRBV10-3 and TRBJ1-5; D is ambiguous. This CDR3 is built from 15 residues. V lost 10 bases and J 0 bases, leaving 16 bases between the germline ends. From germline, CDR1 is ENHRY and CDR2 SYGVKD. CDR3 residues: CATADWGGSNQPQHF. CDR3 DNA sequence: TGTGCCACCGCCGACTGGGGAGGTAGCAATCAGCCCCAGCATTTT.

The chain uses TRBV10-3 and TRBJ2-3; 7 bases fit TRBD1. This CDR3 has 15 residues. J gave up 2 bases and V 4 bases, and 6 bases lay outside the gene matches. Per the germline V gene, CDR1 is ENHRY and CDR2 is SYGVKD. The CDR3 DNA reads as TGTGCCATCAGTGCTGGGGACAGCCACACAGATACGCAGTATTTT. Its translation is CAISAGDSHTDTQYF.

V and J are TRBV9 and TRBJ2-3; 9 positions agree with TRBD2. This CDR3 contains 17 residues. V shed 0 bases and J 2 bases; nucleotides not matched to a gene: 7. In germline, CDR1 is SGDLS, CDR2 YYNGEE. This CDR3 reads CASSVGLAGTYTDTQYF. CDR3 sequence (DNA): TGTGCCAGCAGCGTAGGGCTAGCGGGGACCTACACAGATACGCAGTATTTT. Filled out from reference TRBV9 and TRBJ2-3, the complete variable domain reads DSGVTQTPKHLITATGQRVTLRCSPRSGDLSVYWYQQSLDQGLQFLIQYYNGEERAKGNILERFSAQQFPDLHSELNLSSLELGDSALYFCASSVGLAGTYTDTQYFGPGTRLTVL.

This clone was seen a handful of times. The chain couples TRBV7-9 to TRBJ2-3, with 7 bases aligning to TRBD2. V was pared by 1 base and J by 5 bases, with 15 bases of the junction left unmatched. The CDR3 is made up of 18 amino acids. Germline V gives CDR1 SEHNR, CDR2 FQNEAQ (reference sequence). Here the CDR3 DNA reads TGTGCCAGCAGCTTAGTCCTAGGGAGGGACCTACGACGAGATACGCAGTATTTT. Its translation: CASSLVLGRDLRRDTQYF.

The rearrangement uses TRBV4-3 and TRBJ2-7, with 10 bases fitting TRBD2. Unmatched junction bases numbered 12, after V lost 1 base and J lost 6 bases. Germline CDR1 is LGHNA and CDR2 is YSLEER. This CDR3 has 17 amino acids. CDR3 sequence: CASSQVGGSGRFGEQYF. CDR3 in DNA: TGCGCCAGCAGCCAAGTAGGGGGTAGCGGGAGGTTTGGCGAGCAGTACTTC.

A few counts support this clone. The genes are TRBV7-3 and TRBJ2-2; 8 bases agree with TRBD2. The V gene end was trimmed by 2 bases and the J gene end by 0 bases; junction bases not matched to a gene: 2. The V gene's germline CDR1 is SGHTA and CDR2 FQGTGA. The CDR3 is made up of 16 amino acids. CDR3 sequence: CASSLGGLANTGELFF. The CDR3 region has the DNA TGTGCCAGCAGCTTAGGGGGACTAGCGAACACCGGGGAGCTGTTTTTT.